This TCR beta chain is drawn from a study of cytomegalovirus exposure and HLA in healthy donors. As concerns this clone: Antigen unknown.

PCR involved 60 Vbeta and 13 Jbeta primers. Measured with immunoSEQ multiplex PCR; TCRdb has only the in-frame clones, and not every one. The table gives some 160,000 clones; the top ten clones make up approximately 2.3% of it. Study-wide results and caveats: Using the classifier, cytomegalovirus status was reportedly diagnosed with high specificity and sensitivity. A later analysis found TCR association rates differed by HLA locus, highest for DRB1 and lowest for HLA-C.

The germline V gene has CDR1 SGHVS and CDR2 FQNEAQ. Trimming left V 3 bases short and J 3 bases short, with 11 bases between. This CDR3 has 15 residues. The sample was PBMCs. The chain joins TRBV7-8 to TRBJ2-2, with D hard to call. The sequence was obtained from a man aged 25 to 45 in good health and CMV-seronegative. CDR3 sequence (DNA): TGTGCCAGCAGCTTTTCTGACTTATACACCGGGGAGCTGTTTTTT. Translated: CASSFSDLYTGELFF. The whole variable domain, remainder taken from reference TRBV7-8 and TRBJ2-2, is GAGVSQSPRYKVAKRGQDVALRCDPISGHVSLFWYQQALGQGPEFLTYFQNEAQLDKSGLPSDRFFAERPEGSVSTLKIQRTQQEDSAVYLCASSFSDLYTGELFFGEGSRLTVL.